The 5 T cell receptor beta chains reported below all come from one sample, sequenced in a study of CD8+ T cells in alopecia areata. Treatment of the sample: oral pan-JAK inhibitor, 5-10 mg twice daily. It was cDNA, reverse transcribed from extracted RNA, that served as the sequencing template. Data came from immunoSEQ multiplex PCR; TCRdb stores just in-frame clones and leaves some out. The sample consists of 200,000 to 250,000 clones, about 64% of them appearing once. Sequencing used CD4+ T cells sorted from blood, obtained at week 4, from a patient treated with tofacitinib. Every receptor here comes from a human donor with alopecia areata.

This clone was seen more than once but under ten times. The chain employs TRBV30 and TRBJ2-7; 10 bases map to TRBD2. Germline V CDR1 and CDR2: GTSNPN, SVGIG (reference sequence). CDR3 length: 15 residues. Trimming took 3 bases from V and 3 from J; bases not matched to a gene: 8. CDR3 amino acids: CAWSDLAGDYYEQYF. The CDR3 nucleotides are TGTGCCTGGAGCGACCTAGCGGGGGATTACTACGAGCAGTACTTC.

The rearrangement joins TRBV29-1 to TRBJ2-3, with D possibly matching TRBD2 (7 bases). Germline V gene sequence: CDR1 SQVTM, CDR2 ANQGSEA. V was shortened by 5 bases and J by 5 bases, with 20 bases between the two germline ends. This CDR3 spans 15 amino acids. As DNA, the CDR3 is TGCAGCGTTTCTACCTTAGGGGGGGCCGGAGATACGCAGTATTTT. Translation gives CSVSTLGGAGDTQYF.

The chain couples TRBV30 to TRBJ2-3, with 15 bases aligning to TRBD2. Trimming removed 2 bases from V and 6 bases from J; junction bases left unmatched: 3. Germline CDR1 is GTSNPN and CDR2 is SVGIG (reference sequence). The CDR3 covers 15 residues. CDR3 region: CAWSIGTSGGDTQYF. In nucleotides, the CDR3 is TGTGCCTGGAGTATTGGGACTAGCGGGGGGGATACGCAGTATTTT.

The V and J genes are TRBV7-6 and TRBJ2-5; D is unresolved. Trimming took off 3 bases at V and 0 bases at J, with 5 bases between the two ends. Germline CDR1 is SGHVS and CDR2 is FNYEAQ. The CDR3 totals 13 residues. In DNA form, the CDR3 reads TGTGCCAGCAGCTTGGGATACCAAGAGACCCAGTACTTC. Its translation: CASSLGYQETQYF.

The chain is built from TRBV5-1 and TRBJ2-1; D call uncertain. The V end was cut by 0 bases, the J end by 4 bases, with 2 bases between. The CDR3 contains 12 residues. Germline lookup yields CDR1 SGHRS and CDR2 YFSETQ. The CDR3 protein is CASSLDYNEQFF. In nucleotides, the CDR3 is TGCGCCAGCAGCTTGGATTACAATGAGCAGTTCTTC.